This T cell receptor (beta chain) originates from a study of vaccination and CD4 T cells after COVID-19. Treatment described: approximately 9-day PBMC culture with coronavirus spike peptide pools or control peptides (ViraFEST assay). In germline, CDR1 is LNHNV, CDR2 YYDKDF (reference sequence). The CDR3 spans 15 residues. Deletions cut 1 base from V and 0 bases from J, with 9 bases between. Study conclusions and caveats: Only post-vaccination samples contained a median approximately 84% of the reactive clones in convalescent patients.

The Oncomine TCR Beta short-read assay was applied to DNA of cultured CD4+ T cells. Via MiXCR, TCRdb re-called the PCR reads, giving one row per CDR3 protein. The data show approximately 21,000 distinct CDR3 sequences, with under 65% seen just once and 13% held by the top ten. For this clonotype: Its target is not known.

The receptor's source is a human donor who received a COVID-19 vaccine. The sample was CD4+ T cells from blood, cultured in vitro, taken after SARS-CoV-2 vaccination. V usage is TRBV15 and J usage is TRBJ2-5, with D possibly matching TRBD2 (6 bases). The CDR3 coding sequence is TGTGCCACCAGCAGAGGGGGACTTAACCAAGAGACCCAGTACTTC. Amino acids: CATSRGGLNQETQYF.